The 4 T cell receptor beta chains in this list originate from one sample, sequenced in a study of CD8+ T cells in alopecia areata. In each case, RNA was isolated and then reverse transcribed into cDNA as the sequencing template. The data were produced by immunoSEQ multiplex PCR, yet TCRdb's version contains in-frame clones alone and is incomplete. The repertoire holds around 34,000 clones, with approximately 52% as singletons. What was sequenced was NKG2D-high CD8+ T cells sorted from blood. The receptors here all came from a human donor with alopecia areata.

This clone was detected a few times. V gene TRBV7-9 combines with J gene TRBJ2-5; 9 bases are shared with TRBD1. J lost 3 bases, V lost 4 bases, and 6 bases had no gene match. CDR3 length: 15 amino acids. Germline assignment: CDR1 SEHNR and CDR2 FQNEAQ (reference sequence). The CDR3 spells CASSYPDRGKETQYF. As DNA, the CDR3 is TGTGCCAGCAGCTATCCGGACAGGGGTAAAGAGACCCAGTACTTC. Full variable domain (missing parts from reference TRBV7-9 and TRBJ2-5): DTGVSQNPRHKITKRGQNVTFRCDPISEHNRLYWYRQTLGQGPEFLTYFQNEAQLEKSRLLSDRFSAERPKGSFSTLEIQRTEQGDSAMYLCASSYPDRGKETQYFGPGTRLLVL.

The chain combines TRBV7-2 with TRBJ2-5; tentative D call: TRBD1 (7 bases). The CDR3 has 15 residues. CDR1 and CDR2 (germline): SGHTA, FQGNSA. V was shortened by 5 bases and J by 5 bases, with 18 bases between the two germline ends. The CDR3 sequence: CASSQRQGRGETQYF. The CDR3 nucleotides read TGTGCCAGCAGCCAGCGACAGGGTCGGGGGGAGACCCAGTACTTC.

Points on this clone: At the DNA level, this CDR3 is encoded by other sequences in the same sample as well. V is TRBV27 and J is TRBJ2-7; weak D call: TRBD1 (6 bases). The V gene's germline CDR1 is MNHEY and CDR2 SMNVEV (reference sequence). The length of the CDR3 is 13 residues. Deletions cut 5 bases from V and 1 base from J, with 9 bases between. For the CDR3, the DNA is TGTGCCAGCAGTCTCGGACAGTCCTACGAGCAGTACTTC. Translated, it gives CASSLGQSYEQYF.

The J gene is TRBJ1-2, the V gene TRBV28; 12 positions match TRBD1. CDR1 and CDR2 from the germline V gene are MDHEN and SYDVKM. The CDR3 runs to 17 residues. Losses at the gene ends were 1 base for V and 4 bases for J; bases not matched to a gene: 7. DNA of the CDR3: TGTGCCAGCAGTTTATTCCTGGGGGGACAGGGGGCCTATGGCTACACCTTC. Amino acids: CASSLFLGGQGAYGYTF.